Below, 18 T cell receptor beta chains from the same sample are listed, as sequenced in a study of PD-1 blockade in classical Hodgkin lymphoma. Each and every patient relapsed after autologous stem cell transplantation, and patients got differing brentuximab vedotin exposure. TCRdb's table, derived via immunoSEQ multiplex PCR, lists solely in-frame clones and lacks some. The sample holds more than 15,000 clones, roughly 63% seen once. The sequenced sample was peripheral blood mononuclear cells (PBMCs), obtained before the second cycle of nivolumab. These receptors were taken from a human donor with classical Hodgkin lymphoma.

This clone was found once. One end of the junction is discordant with germline, which a read error may explain. Other nucleotide sequences in the sample specify the same CDR3. The chain employs TRBV9 and TRBJ2-7; tentative D call: TRBD2 (7 bases). Germline CDR1 SGDLS, CDR2 YYNGEE. The CDR3 extends over 14 amino acids. CDR3 loop: CASSVGGEDYEQYF. CDR3 nucleotide sequence: TGTGCCAGCAGTGTAGGGGGGGAAGACTACGAGCAGTACTTC.

This clone was seen a few times. V usage is TRBV28 and J usage is TRBJ1-5, with TRBD1 identical over 7 bases. The CDR3 is 16 residues long. Unmatched junction bases numbered 7, after V lost 2 bases and J lost 3 bases. The germline V gene encodes CDR1 MDHEN and CDR2 SYDVKM. In DNA, the CDR3 is TGTGCCAGCAGTTTACTCAGGGGGGACTCCAATCAGCCCCAGCATTTT. Protein sequence: CASSLLRGDSNQPQHF.

V is TRBV7-2 and J is TRBJ1-2; no firm D call. The CDR3 has 12 residues. Germline CDR1 SGHTA, CDR2 FQGNSA. V gave up 2 bases and J gave up 2 bases, with 3 bases separating them. CDR3 loop: CASSLSNYGYTF. The CDR3 DNA follows: TGTGCCAGCAGCTTATCGAACTATGGCTACACCTTC.

The V gene is TRBV30, the J gene TRBJ2-5; TRBD2 agrees at 7 bases. Germline CDR1 and CDR2: GTSNPN and SVGIG (reference sequence). The CDR3 is 14 residues long. V lost 1 base, J lost 3 bases, and 5 bases stayed unmatched. CDR3 bases: TGTGCCTGGAGTGGGGCTAGCGGAGAAGAGACCCAGTACTTC. This encodes CAWSGASGEETQYF.

The J gene is TRBJ1-2, the V gene TRBV19; TRBD1 aligns across 7 bases. V was pared by 4 bases and J by 3 bases, with 2 bases of the junction left unmatched. The CDR3 runs 13 residues. Germline CDR1 is LNHDA and CDR2 is SQIVND (reference sequence). CDR3 amino acids: CASSTGQYYGYTF. The CDR3 DNA follows: TGTGCCAGTAGTACGGGACAGTACTATGGCTACACCTTC.

This clone was seen just once. This chain joins TRBV6-1 and TRBJ2-7; tentative D call: TRBD1 (6 bases). Germline loops: CDR1 MNHNS, CDR2 SASEGT. The V and J ends lost 8 bases and 10 bases respectively, with 24 bases between them. The length of the CDR3 is 14 residues. The CDR3 loop reads CASQYTGTSGVQYF. CDR3 DNA sequence: TGTGCCAGCCAGTACACCGGGACATCTGGCGTCCAGTACTTC.

The gene calls are TRBV27 and TRBJ2-3, with TRBD2 matching 14 bases. Germline trimming cut 4 bases from V and 7 bases from J; bases unmatched to any gene: 10. This CDR3 comprises 17 residues. Germline CDR1 is MNHEY and CDR2 is SMNVEV (reference sequence). The CDR3 DNA sequence: TGTGCCAGCAGTTGGTTTAGGGGACTAGCGGGAGTGAATACGCAGTATTTT. It yields the protein CASSWFRGLAGVNTQYF.

This clone rates as medium-sized. DNA of the CDR3: TGTGCCAGTACTACACCGCGGGAGGGCCTTTTTGAGCAGTTCTTC. It translates to CASTTPREGLFEQFF. This chain joins TRBV19 and TRBJ2-1; 9 positions agree with TRBD2. V trimming: 7 bases; J trimming: 9 bases; junction bases outside the gene matches: 13. Per germline, CDR1 LNHDA and CDR2 SQIVND (reference sequence). The CDR3 is 15 amino acids.

V and J are TRBV28 and TRBJ1-5; D may be TRBD1 (6 bases). Trimming removed 2 bases from V and 5 bases from J, with 10 bases in between. Germline assignment: CDR1 MDHEN and CDR2 SYDVKM. The CDR3 loop spans 14 amino acids. The CDR3 DNA reads TGTGCCAGCAGTTTAGAACAGGGATATCAGCCCCAGCATTTT. It codes for CASSLEQGYQPQHF. Looking up the rest from reference TRBV28 and TRBJ1-5 gives the full variable domain: DVKVTQSSRYLVKRTGEKVFLECVQDMDHENMFWYRQDPGLGLRLIYFSYDVKMKEKGDIPEGYSVSREKKERFSLILESASTNQTSMYLCASSLEQGYQPQHFGDGTRLSIL.

This chain connects TRBV6-5 to TRBJ2-7; D possibly corresponds to TRBD2 (5 bases). The CDR3 consists of 14 residues. Between the trimmed V and J ends, which lost 0 bases and 6 bases, there was a span of 12 bases. CDR1 is MNHEY and CDR2 is SVGAGI in the germline V gene. The CDR3 sequence: CASSYSRTLAEQYF. The CDR3 DNA reads TGTGCCAGCAGTTACTCGCGGACTTTGGCCGAGCAGTACTTC.

This clone was seen a few times. The V call is TRBV7-8, the J call TRBJ2-2, with TRBD1 matching over 8 bases. CDR3 length equals 16 residues. Germline V gene lookup returns CDR1 SGHVS and CDR2 FQNEAQ. The junction had 6 bases not matched to a gene; V was cut back by 5 bases and J by 1 base. The CDR3 region has the DNA TGTGCCAGCAGCCCCCCGACAGGGGAGAACACCGGGGAGCTGTTTTTT. Residues: CASSPPTGENTGELFF.

The genes are TRBV19 and TRBJ1-2; no clear D gene. Germline V gene data show CDR1 as LNHDA and CDR2 as SQIVND (reference sequence). V was clipped by 3 bases and J by 2 bases, with 10 bases between them. The CDR3 runs to 14 residues. The CDR3 DNA reads TGTGCCAGTAGTATTTACCTCTGGAACTATGGCTACACCTTC. Its translation is CASSIYLWNYGYTF.

As DNA, the CDR3 is TGTGCCTGGAGGGAGGCCCTACGGGGTAGTCAAGAGACCCAGTACTTC. This translates into CAWREALRGSQETQYF. The genes are TRBV30 and TRBJ2-5, with D perhaps matching TRBD2 (5 bases). V lost 3 bases and J 2 bases, leaving 19 bases between the germline ends. The CDR3 extends over 16 amino acids. Germline V gene sequence: CDR1 GTSNPN, CDR2 SVGIG (reference sequence).

This clone was counted only a few times. The rearrangement uses TRBV10-3 and TRBJ1-1, with 8 bases identical to TRBD1. The CDR3 spans 15 residues. Germline CDR1 and CDR2: ENHRY and SYGVKD. With V trimmed by 4 bases and J by 5 bases, 9 bases remained unmatched. CDR3: CAISVGTGGGTEAFF. In DNA form, the CDR3 reads TGTGCCATCAGTGTGGGTACAGGGGGGGGAACTGAAGCTTTCTTT.

The chain links TRBV4-1 to TRBJ2-7; possibly TRBD1 or TRBD2 for D (5 bases each). The germline V gene encodes CDR1 MGHRA and CDR2 YSYEKL. V was cut by 1 base and J by 2 bases, with 12 bases left in between. CDR3 length: 15 amino acids. The CDR3 here is CASSQVWDVAYEQYF. Written as DNA, the CDR3 is TGCGCCAGCAGCCAAGTCTGGGACGTAGCCTACGAGCAGTACTTC.

This clone was detected a few times. The chain is built from TRBV6-1 and TRBJ1-5; D gene unclear. With 3 bases removed from V and 3 bases from J, the gap between germline ends came to 9 bases. The CDR3 has 14 amino acids. Germline V gene sequence: CDR1 MNHNS, CDR2 SASEGT. CDR3 region: CASSDYGSNQPQHF. The CDR3 coding sequence is TGTGCCAGCAGTGACTATGGGTCCAATCAGCCCCAGCATTTT.

This clone showed up just once. The chain links TRBV27 to TRBJ2-1; 7 bases fit TRBD2. V shed 5 bases, J shed 2 bases, and the junction held 9 bases outside the gene matches. Per germline, CDR1 MNHEY and CDR2 SMNVEV (reference sequence). This CDR3 is 16 amino acids long. The DNA of the CDR3 is TGTGCCAGCAGTGCCCCCTCGGGAGGCCCCTACAATGAGCAGTTCTTC. It is translated as CASSAPSGGPYNEQFF.

This clone occurred a few times. This chain connects TRBV28 to TRBJ1-1; a weak D match, TRBD1 (5 bases). Germline CDR1 reads MDHEN; CDR2 reads SYDVKM. V shed 2 bases and J shed 7 bases, with 17 bases lying between them. The CDR3 runs 15 residues. CDR3 DNA sequence: TGTGCCAGCAGTTTAGGCCGGGACCCCTCCAGTGAAGCTTTCTTT. Its protein is CASSLGRDPSSEAFF.